These 12 T cell receptor beta chains were all obtained from the same sample, sequenced in a study of cytotoxic CD8 clonotypes in ibrutinib-treated CLL. The assay was immunoSEQ multiplex PCR, and TCRdb's table has in-frame clones only and misses some. This sample has 250,000 to 350,000 clones; 65% to 85% occur once, and the top ten carry approximately 5.1%. The sequenced sample was PBMCs, obtained at disease progression, from a patient treated with ibrutinib. These receptors came from a human donor with chronic lymphocytic leukemia.

This rearrangement joins TRBV7-3 to TRBJ2-3; tentatively, D is TRBD2 (5 bases). Germline loops: CDR1 SGHTA, CDR2 FQGTGA. The CDR3 contains 14 residues. V was cut by 7 bases and J by 4 bases, with 15 bases left in between. The CDR3, as DNA: TGTGCCAGCACCCTGGGTGGGAGCCCAGATACGCAGTATTTT. Translation: CASTLGGSPDTQYF.

V and J are TRBV7-3 and TRBJ2-5; D ambiguous. Germline CDR1 and CDR2: SGHTA and FQGTGA. The CDR3 covers 17 residues. The V and J ends lost 1 base and 5 bases respectively, with 20 bases between them. The CDR3 spells CASSLNGPASTIETQYF. The CDR3 nucleotides are TGTGCCAGCAGCTTAAACGGACCGGCCAGTACAATTGAGACCCAGTACTTC. The full variable domain, completed using reference TRBV7-3 and TRBJ2-5, is GAGVSQTPSNKVTEKGKYVELRCDPISGHTALYWYRQSLGQGPEFLIYFQGTGAADDSGLPNDRFFAVRPEGSVSTLKIQRTERGDSAVYLCASSLNGPASTIETQYFGPGTRLLVL.

This rearrangement joins TRBV6-5 to TRBJ1-2, with D maybe TRBD1 (5 bases). CDR3 length: 13 residues. The V gene's germline CDR1 is MNHEY and CDR2 SVGAGI. V was shortened by 2 bases and J by 7 bases, with 11 bases between the two germline ends. In DNA, the CDR3 is TGTGCCAGCAGTTACCCAGGGTCAACTGGCTACACCTTC. This codes for CASSYPGSTGYTF.

This clone was detected only once. The J gene is TRBJ1-4, the V gene TRBV7-2; D unclear. The germline V gene has CDR1 SGHTA and CDR2 FQGNSA. Trimming took 1 base from V and 8 from J, leaving 11 bases between them. The CDR3 contains 14 residues. The CDR3, as DNA: TGTGCCAGCAGCTTAGGAGGGAATCGCGAAAAACTGTTTTTT. Its translation is CASSLGGNREKLFF.

This clone occurred a few times. Other nucleotide sequences from this sample produce the same CDR3. The J gene is TRBJ1-5, the V gene TRBV27; a possible D gene is TRBD1 (5 bases). Trimming left V 3 bases short and J 2 bases short, with 8 bases between. The CDR3 is 14 amino acids. Germline CDR1 and CDR2: MNHEY and SMNVEV (reference sequence). The CDR3 DNA reads TGTGCCAGCAGTTTCCGGGGGGGCAATCAGCCCCAGCATTTT. This sequence encodes CASSFRGGNQPQHF.

This chain joins TRBV13 and TRBJ2-7; a weak D match, TRBD2 (6 bases). With 3 bases removed from V and 2 bases from J, the gap between germline ends came to 11 bases. The CDR3 runs 14 residues. Germline V gene lookup returns CDR1 PRHDT and CDR2 FYEKMQ (reference sequence). The chain's CDR3 is CASSFASVPYEQYF. The CDR3 region has the DNA TGTGCCAGCAGCTTTGCTAGCGTTCCCTACGAGCAGTACTTC.

This chain connects TRBV7-3 to TRBJ2-3, with 7 bases aligning to TRBD2. Germline V gene sequence: CDR1 SGHTA, CDR2 FQGTGA. CDR3 size: 15 residues. J gave up 4 bases and V 5 bases, and 9 bases lay outside the gene matches. Here the CDR3 reads CASSPNGRTADTQYF. The CDR3 nucleotides are TGTGCCAGCAGCCCGAACGGGAGGACCGCAGATACGCAGTATTTT.

V is TRBV15 and J is TRBJ2-1; D gene uncertain. Deletions cut 4 bases from V and 12 bases from J, with 13 bases between. Per germline, CDR1 LNHNV and CDR2 YYDKDF (reference sequence). This CDR3 comprises 12 residues. This CDR3 reads CATSMATPVQFF. CDR3 DNA: TGTGCCACCAGCATGGCAACCCCTGTGCAGTTCTTC.

The genes are TRBV28 and TRBJ2-7; 8 bases map to TRBD1. The CDR3 covers 15 residues. Germline V gene data show CDR1 as MDHEN and CDR2 as SYDVKM. The junction had 12 bases not matched to a gene; V was cut back by 6 bases and J by 5 bases. CDR3 bases: TGTGCCAGCAGCGGACAGGGCCCTATTGTGAACGAGCAGTACTTC. This translates into CASSGQGPIVNEQYF.

The chain carries TRBV6-4 and TRBJ1-4, with 7 bases lining up with TRBD1. The trim removed 9 bases at V and 6 bases at J, leaving 10 bases unmatched. Looked up from germline, CDR1 is MRHNA and CDR2 is SNTAGT. The CDR3 spans 14 residues. The CDR3 is CASDAGGGHEKLFF. In nucleotides, the CDR3 is TGTGCCAGTGACGCAGGGGGGGGTCATGAAAAACTGTTTTTT.

There are a few counts of this clone. This chain links TRBV5-1 with TRBJ1-2, with 9 bases identical to TRBD1. The V segment lost 4 bases and the J segment 3 bases; nucleotides outside the gene matches: 4. Germline V lookup: CDR1 SGHRS, CDR2 YFSETQ. The CDR3 sequence is 14 residues long. CDR3 coding DNA: TGCGCCAGCAGCCCAGGGACAGGGTACTATGGCTACACCTTC. This translates into CASSPGTGYYGYTF.

This clone was seen only a few times. The chain joins TRBV7-9 to TRBJ1-4, with D unclear. This CDR3 is built from 14 residues. Germline lookup yields CDR1 SEHNR and CDR2 FQNEAQ (reference sequence). V lost 4 bases, J lost 8 bases, and 14 bases lay in between. The CDR3 region is CASSSPREREKLFF. For the CDR3, the DNA is TGTGCCAGCAGCTCACCTAGGGAACGCGAAAAACTGTTTTTT.